Shown below are 30 T cell receptor beta chains from a single sample sequenced in a study of OX40 agonist ivuxolimab in advanced cancers. Sequencing used immunoSEQ multiplex PCR; TCRdb keeps in-frame clones, though not all of them. The sample lists some 74,000 clones; approximately 94% were seen once. The source material was CD4+ or CD8+ T cells sorted from blood, sampled in a trial of the OX40 agonist ivuxolimab. All receptors come from an adult with an advanced solid tumor such as melanoma, head and neck, liver or kidney cancer.

The chain is built from TRBV11-2 and TRBJ2-1, with no clear D. V was cut by 1 base and J by 5 bases, with 6 bases left in between. The CDR3 loop spans 13 amino acids. Germline V gene lookup returns CDR1 SGHAT and CDR2 FQNNGV. The CDR3 here is CASSLGTNNEQFF. Written as DNA, the CDR3 is TGTGCCAGCAGCTTAGGGACGAACAATGAGCAGTTCTTC.

V and J are TRBV6-5 and TRBJ1-1; D gene ambiguous. The CDR3 runs to 14 residues. CDR1 MNHEY and CDR2 SVGAGI come from the germline V gene. V was shortened by 0 bases and J by 6 bases, with 11 bases between the two germline ends. CDR3 DNA: TGTGCCAGCAGTTACTCTGGGGAAAGCGCTGAAGCTTTCTTT. This translates into CASSYSGESAEAFF.

With regard to this clone: One junction end does not reproduce the germline sequence, and a read error may be involved. The chain carries TRBV4-1 and TRBJ2-3, with a possible D match to TRBD1 (6 bases). CDR3 length: 15 amino acids. The V gene's germline CDR1 is MGHRA and CDR2 YSYEKL. The CDR3 reads CVSSPGQTSTDTQYF. The DNA of the CDR3 is TGCGTCAGCAGCCCCGGACAGACTAGCACAGATACGCAGTATTTT.

The chain uses TRBV28 and TRBJ2-5; D is uncertain. Deletions cut 6 bases from V and 4 bases from J, with 9 bases between. CDR3 length: 12 amino acids. Germline loops: CDR1 MDHEN, CDR2 SYDVKM. CDR3: CASSPLGETQYF. In DNA, the CDR3 is TGTGCCAGCAGCCCTCTTGGAGAGACCCAGTACTTC.

This clone was counted between two and nine times. The rearrangement links TRBV11-2 to TRBJ2-7, with unresolved D. The germline V gene encodes CDR1 SGHAT and CDR2 FQNNGV. This CDR3 is 13 amino acids long. V was shortened by 0 bases and J by 7 bases, with 10 bases between the two germline ends. CDR3 DNA: TGTGCCAGCAGCTTAGATCAAGGATGGGAGCAGTACTTC. Amino acid sequence: CASSLDQGWEQYF.

The gene calls are TRBV9 and TRBJ2-7; D is unclear. The CDR3 consists of 15 residues. The V end lost 1 base, the J end lost 5 bases, and 16 bases lay between the germline ends. Germline CDR1 and CDR2: SGDLS and YYNGEE. The CDR3: CASSVTVGPNHEQYF. CDR3 in DNA: TGTGCCAGCAGCGTAACAGTAGGTCCGAACCACGAGCAGTACTTC.

The rearrangement links TRBV6-1 to TRBJ2-7; D gene uncertain. From germline, CDR1 is MNHNS and CDR2 SASEGT. This CDR3 has 15 residues. Between the trimmed V and J ends, which lost 6 bases and 6 bases, there was a span of 21 bases. CDR3 in DNA: TGTGCCAGCAGCGAACCGCCGGGCCCTCTCAGCGAGCAGTACTTC. Translated, it gives CASSEPPGPLSEQYF.

The chain recombines TRBV6-5 with TRBJ2-2, with a weak D call TRBD2 (6 bases). The CDR3 has 15 amino acids. Deletions cut 5 bases from V and 6 bases from J, with 16 bases between. CDR1 is MNHEY and CDR2 is SVGAGI in the germline V gene. The CDR3 sequence is CASSLLSGVSGELFF. CDR3 bases: TGTGCCAGCAGTCTCCTATCGGGAGTATCCGGGGAGCTGTTTTTT.

Turning to this clone: The sample contains more than one DNA sequence encoding this CDR3. The chain combines TRBV11-1 with TRBJ2-3; the D gene is possibly TRBD2 (6 bases). Per germline, CDR1 SGHAT and CDR2 FQDESV (reference sequence). With 3 bases removed from V and 0 bases from J, the gap between germline ends came to 10 bases. The CDR3 is 15 residues long. The chain's CDR3 is CASSLGGASTDTQYF. CDR3 nucleotides: TGTGCCAGCAGCTTGGGCGGGGCGAGCACAGATACGCAGTATTTT.

The V gene is TRBV28, the J gene TRBJ2-7; maybe TRBD2 (5 bases). The length of the CDR3 is 14 residues. Germline V CDR1 and CDR2: MDHEN, SYDVKM. V was trimmed by 6 bases and J by 2 bases, leaving 14 bases between them. As DNA, the CDR3 is TGTGCCAGCAGCCCCCGACTAAGAACCTACGAGCAGTACTTC. Its translation is CASSPRLRTYEQYF.

A note on this clone: One end of the junction varies from germline; a read error may be responsible. The sample carries other DNA sequences with the same CDR3. The rearrangement links TRBV7-9 to TRBJ2-2; D may be TRBD2 (5 bases). Germline V gene data show CDR1 as SEHNR and CDR2 as FQNEAQ (reference sequence). This CDR3 has 12 amino acids. In DNA, the CDR3 is TGTGCCAGCAGCTTAGCGCCCGGGGAACTGTTTTTT. Its translation: CASSLAPGELFF.

This clone was observed a single time. The rearrangement links TRBV19 to TRBJ1-1; 9 positions agree with TRBD1. Looked up from germline, CDR1 is LNHDA and CDR2 is SQIVND (reference sequence). The CDR3 covers 14 residues. V gave up 3 bases and J gave up 11 bases; unmatched junction bases: 10. This CDR3 reads CASSISGQGDLAFF. In DNA, the CDR3 is TGTGCCAGTAGTATTTCGGGACAGGGCGATTTGGCTTTCTTT.

This clone came up once. This chain connects TRBV9 to TRBJ2-2; D remains ambiguous. This CDR3 has 13 amino acids. Deletions cut 5 bases from V and 0 bases from J, with 5 bases between. The germline V gene has CDR1 SGDLS and CDR2 YYNGEE. The CDR3 protein is CASSDPNTGELFF. The DNA of the CDR3 is TGTGCCAGCAGTGATCCGAACACCGGGGAGCTGTTTTTT.

The chain carries TRBV19 and TRBJ2-7; 7 bases align to TRBD1. In germline, CDR1 is LNHDA, CDR2 SQIVND (reference sequence). The CDR3 sequence is 15 residues long. The V and J ends lost 1 base and 3 bases, in that order; junction bases with no gene match: 6. In DNA form, the CDR3 reads TGTGCCAGTAGTATAGGTCTCGGGACAGACTACGAGCAGTACTTC. Translating it yields CASSIGLGTDYEQYF.

V is TRBV27 and J is TRBJ2-3; D gene unclear. The CDR3 has 14 amino acids. V was clipped by 3 bases and J by 0 bases, with 7 bases between them. CDR1 and CDR2 (germline): MNHEY, SMNVEV (reference sequence). The CDR3 DNA reads TGTGCCAGCAGTTTTTTCAGCAGCACAGATACGCAGTATTTT. This codes for CASSFFSSTDTQYF.

DNA of the CDR3: TGTGCCAGCAGTTCCGACACTAGGGGCAATGAGCAGTTCTTC. Protein sequence: CASSSDTRGNEQFF. The chain uses TRBV6-5 and TRBJ2-1, with D possibly being TRBD1 or TRBD2 (5 bases each). The V gene lost 4 bases and the J gene lost 6 bases, with 13 bases spanning the gap. Germline-derived CDR1 and CDR2 are MNHEY and SVGAGI. The CDR3 runs to 14 residues.

The chain employs TRBV21-1 and TRBJ2-4; the table's D call, TRBD1, was not checked against the DNA. TRBV21-1 is a pseudogene. This CDR3 has 14 residues. DNA for the CDR3: TGTGCCAGCAGCAAAGATCCCAGGGTGGACATTCAGTACTTC. This codes for CASSKDPRVDIQYF.

The chain joins TRBV5-6 to TRBJ1-5; 7 bases align to TRBD1. The CDR3 is made up of 17 amino acids. V dropped 0 bases and J dropped 0; count of bases not matched to a gene: 6. In germline, CDR1 is SGHDT, CDR2 YYEEEE. The CDR3 region has the DNA TGTGCCAGCAGCTTGGGACAGGGACCATATAGCAATCAGCCCCAGCATTTT. Protein product: CASSLGQGPYSNQPQHF.

A single count supports this clone. The J gene is TRBJ1-3, the V gene TRBV30, with D uncertain. The germline CDR1 and CDR2 sequences are GTSNPN and SVGIG (reference sequence). Trimming left V 1 base short and J 7 bases short, with 8 bases between. The CDR3 loop spans 12 amino acids. CDR3 DNA sequence: TGTGCCTGGAGTGATCAAGAGAACACCATATATTTT. This gives the protein CAWSDQENTIYF.

V and J are TRBV6-4 and TRBJ2-7; 10 bases are a match to TRBD2. Germline loops: CDR1 MRHNA, CDR2 SNTAGT. This CDR3 is built from 15 residues. CDR3 region: CAKKASGSNQYEQYF. The CDR3 DNA reads as TGTGCGAAGAAGGCTAGCGGGAGTAATCAATACGAGCAGTACTTC.

This rearrangement joins TRBV4-1 to TRBJ2-3; the D is unclear. The V gene lost 4 bases and the J gene lost 0 bases, with 11 bases spanning the gap. The CDR3 length is 15 residues. Looked up from germline, CDR1 is MGHRA and CDR2 is YSYEKL. The CDR3 spells CASSPGPQSTDTQYF. The DNA for the CDR3 is TGCGCCAGCAGCCCCGGACCCCAGAGCACAGATACGCAGTATTTT.

This chain links TRBV7-3 with TRBJ2-5, with TRBD2 matching 9 bases. Germline CDR1 and CDR2: SGHTA and FQGTGA. The CDR3 has 15 amino acids. The junction had 3 bases not matched to a gene; V was cut back by 4 bases and J by 0 bases. CDR3 region: CASSSRLADQETQYF. In DNA, the CDR3 is TGTGCCAGCAGCTCCAGACTAGCGGACCAAGAGACCCAGTACTTC. Looking up the rest from reference TRBV7-3 and TRBJ2-5 gives the full variable domain: GAGVSQTPSNKVTEKGKYVELRCDPISGHTALYWYRQSLGQGPEFLIYFQGTGAADDSGLPNDRFFAVRPEGSVSTLKIQRTERGDSAVYLCASSSRLADQETQYFGPGTRLLVL.

There are a few counts of this clone. The rearrangement links TRBV19 to TRBJ1-5, with TRBD1 as a possible D gene (6 bases). The length of the CDR3 is 13 residues. Trimming stripped 3 bases from V and 4 bases from J, with 7 bases between. Germline lookup yields CDR1 LNHDA and CDR2 SQIVND (reference sequence). As DNA, the CDR3 is TGTGCCAGTAGTATTAGGGGGAATCAGCCCCAGCATTTT. Translation: CASSIRGNQPQHF.

CDR3 residues: CASSPGGGNNEQFF. The CDR3 DNA reads as TGTGCCAGCAGTCCCGGCGGGGGGAACAATGAGCAGTTCTTC. The rearrangement uses TRBV27 and TRBJ2-1; 8 bases map to TRBD2. CDR1 MNHEY and CDR2 SMNVEV come from the germline V gene (reference sequence). CDR3 size: 14 residues. V lost 5 bases and J lost 5; bases outside the gene matches: 5.

This clone was observed a single time. The V gene is TRBV7-2, the J gene TRBJ2-3; D gene unclear. V dropped 4 bases and J dropped 6 bases, with 14 bases sitting between them. The CDR3 contains 14 residues. CDR1 is SGHTA and CDR2 is FQGNSA in the germline V gene. The CDR3 nucleotides are TGTGCCAGCAGCTCCTTCTCCCCCGGTGATACGCAGTATTTT. Its protein product is CASSSFSPGDTQYF.

This chain uses TRBV11-2 with TRBJ1-5; D is ambiguous. This CDR3 has 14 amino acids. Germline-derived CDR1 and CDR2 are SGHAT and FQNNGV. V lost 1 base and J 6 bases, leaving 10 bases between the germline ends. The CDR3 loop reads CASSLGSSGQPQHF. The CDR3 DNA follows: TGTGCCAGCAGCTTAGGGTCCTCCGGTCAGCCCCAGCATTTT.

This chain connects TRBV7-8 to TRBJ2-5, with 14 bases that match TRBD2. The J call could be wrong; TRBJ2-7 is a better fit for the DNA end. The germline CDR1 and CDR2 sequences are SGHVS and FQNEAQ. The CDR3 runs to 19 residues. The CDR3 is CASSLRTSGGTVSLYEQYF. Here the CDR3 DNA reads TGTGCCAGCAGCCTCAGGACTAGCGGGGGGACCGTTTCTCTCTACGAGCAGTACTTC.

V and J are TRBV20-1 and TRBJ1-1; D uncertain. Germline CDR1 is DFQATT and CDR2 is SNEGSKA (reference sequence). V was pared by 5 bases and J by 8 bases, with 9 bases between. The CDR3 extends over 10 amino acids. The chain's CDR3 is CSALGAEAFF. DNA of the CDR3: TGCAGTGCTTTGGGTGCGGAAGCTTTCTTT.

The chain joins TRBV6-1 to TRBJ1-1; no definite D call. Germline assignment: CDR1 MNHNS and CDR2 SASEGT. Between the trimmed V and J ends, which lost 1 base and 0 bases, there was a span of 9 bases. The CDR3 is 15 amino acids. CDR3 DNA: TGTGCCAGCAGTGAAGTGCCAGCTCTGAACACTGAAGCTTTCTTT. As protein: CASSEVPALNTEAFF.

V is TRBV7-9 and J is TRBJ2-5; TRBD2 is a possible D gene (5 bases). With 5 bases removed from V and 6 bases from J, the gap between germline ends came to 16 bases. The CDR3 spans 14 residues. Germline loops: CDR1 SEHNR, CDR2 FQNEAQ (reference sequence). The CDR3 nucleotides are TGTGCCAGCAGCCCCTCTCAGGACGGGAAGACCCAGTACTTC. This codes for CASSPSQDGKTQYF.